The 32 T cell receptor beta chains presented below share a single source sample, sequenced in a study of shared clonotypes between healthy human individuals. Libraries were prepared by immunoSEQ multiplex PCR; TCRdb keeps only in-frame clonotypes and omits some of them. The sample includes about 2.5 million clones, about nine tenths of them seen just once. The material sequenced was naive CD4+ T cells from PBMCs. The subset denotes: CD45RA+ positively selected. These receptors came from a young man in good health. Some clones in this sample may be carry-over from other donors' samples.

This rearrangement joins TRBV4-2 to TRBJ2-1; 11 bases match TRBD2. The CDR3 contains 19 residues. V dropped 4 bases and J dropped 9; count of bases not matched to a gene: 20. The germline CDR1 and CDR2 sequences are LGHNA and YNFKEQ. CDR3 DNA sequence: TGTGCCAGCAGCCCCGCCACCTTAGCGGGAGGGCGTTCGGGGAGTGAGCAGTTCTTC. Encoded protein: CASSPATLAGGRSGSEQFF.

This chain links TRBV28 with TRBJ2-7; TRBD2 agrees at 8 bases. V lost 5 bases to trimming and J lost 5 bases; unmatched junction nucleotides: 11. The germline gives CDR1 MDHEN, CDR2 SYDVKM. CDR3 length: 15 residues. The CDR3: CASSPVGRGGNEQYF. The CDR3 DNA sequence: TGTGCCAGCAGTCCAGTGGGCCGCGGGGGGAACGAGCAGTACTTC.

V gene TRBV7-2 combines with J gene TRBJ2-3; 8 positions match TRBD1. The J segment lost 4 bases and the V segment lost 7 bases, leaving 4 bases of the junction unmatched. The CDR3 sequence is 13 residues long. Germline-derived CDR1 and CDR2 are SGHTA and FQGNSA. CDR3 protein: CASKDRVPDTQYF. CDR3 sequence (DNA): TGTGCCAGCAAGGACAGGGTACCAGATACGCAGTATTTT.

The chain couples TRBV18 to TRBJ1-2; D possibly corresponds to TRBD1 (5 bases). Germline CDR1 KGHSH, CDR2 LQKENI. The ends were cut back, 3 bases at V and 7 bases at J, with 12 bases in the middle. This CDR3 comprises 13 residues. CDR3 region: CASSPGGELGYTF. The CDR3 DNA reads TGTGCCAGCTCACCTGGAGGGGAACTTGGCTACACCTTC.

A word on this clone: This sample includes further DNA sequences coding for the same CDR3. The V call is TRBV27, the J call TRBJ2-2; D is perhaps TRBD2 (6 bases). V lost 0 bases and J 0 bases, leaving 8 bases between the germline ends. Germline V gene sequence: CDR1 MNHEY, CDR2 SMNVEV (reference sequence). The CDR3 is made up of 16 amino acids. CDR3 residues: CASSLSAGSNTGELFF. CDR3 nucleotides: TGTGCCAGCAGTTTATCGGCGGGATCGAACACCGGGGAGCTGTTTTTT.

For this clone: Other nucleotide sequences from this sample produce the same CDR3. The V call is TRBV5-1, the J call TRBJ2-3; maybe TRBD2 (6 bases). The CDR3 length is 14 residues. Trimming took off 0 bases at V and 1 base at J, with 6 bases between the two ends. Germline V gene lookup returns CDR1 SGHRS and CDR2 YFSETQ. The CDR3 sequence is CASSLAGGTDTQYF. The CDR3 DNA reads as TGCGCCAGCAGCTTGGCGGGGGGCACAGATACGCAGTATTTT.

The V and J genes are TRBV7-2 and TRBJ1-2; D possibly corresponds to TRBD1 (5 bases). Trimming left V 5 bases short and J 3 bases short, with 10 bases between. The CDR3 runs to 13 residues. Germline CDR1 is SGHTA and CDR2 is FQGNSA. The CDR3 nucleotides are TGTGCCAGCAGCCCGGACACCTACTATGGCTACACCTTC. Residues: CASSPDTYYGYTF.

V and J are TRBV4-1 and TRBJ1-2; D gene unclear. The CDR3 is 16 amino acids. Trimming shortened V by 4 bases and J by 0 bases, and 15 bases separated the two germline ends. CDR1 is MGHRA, CDR2 YSYEKL, per germline. Written as DNA, the CDR3 is TGCGCCAGCAGCCGTTTGTCACGGGGAGCTAACTATGGCTACACCTTC. Protein: CASSRLSRGANYGYTF.

A few counts support this clone. This CDR3 is CASQRQGGQNTEAFF. The CDR3 DNA follows: TGTGCCAGCCAGAGACAGGGGGGACAGAACACTGAAGCTTTCTTT. The rearrangement joins TRBV7-9 to TRBJ1-1; the match to TRBD1 covers 9 bases. Germline values: CDR1 SEHNR, CDR2 FQNEAQ (reference sequence). This CDR3 contains 15 residues. V shed 8 bases, J shed 1 base, and the junction held 8 bases outside the gene matches.

Of note for this clone: Within the sample, other DNA sequences also encode this same CDR3. This chain joins TRBV5-1 and TRBJ2-7, with D unclear. The CDR3 length is 13 residues. The germline gives CDR1 SGHRS, CDR2 YFSETQ. The V end lost 2 bases, the J end lost 2 bases, and 8 bases lay between the germline ends. CDR3 residues: CASSFGEPYEQYF. The CDR3 region has the DNA TGCGCCAGCAGCTTTGGAGAGCCCTACGAGCAGTACTTC.

V is TRBV18 and J is TRBJ2-3; the D is unclear. Looked up from germline, CDR1 is KGHSH and CDR2 is LQKENI. V was pared by 0 bases and J by 6 bases, with 7 bases between. The CDR3 consists of 13 residues. CDR3 amino acids: CASSPPNGDTQYF. CDR3 coding DNA: TGTGCCAGCTCACCACCAAATGGTGATACGCAGTATTTT.

The chain joins TRBV27 to TRBJ2-7; tentatively, D is TRBD1 or TRBD2 (5 bases each). This CDR3 contains 18 residues. V lost 6 bases, J lost 5 bases, and 29 bases lay in between. Germline loops: CDR1 MNHEY, CDR2 SMNVEV (reference sequence). The DNA of the CDR3 is TGTGCCAGCAGCCCCCGCGCCCCTCGGGGCCTATTAGGGGACGAGCAGTACTTC. Amino acids: CASSPRAPRGLLGDEQYF.

The chain carries TRBV19 and TRBJ1-3; a weak D match, TRBD1 (6 bases). Germline assignment: CDR1 LNHDA and CDR2 SQIVND (reference sequence). The CDR3 extends over 14 amino acids. V was cut by 0 bases and J by 5 bases, with 8 bases left in between. The CDR3 bases are TGTGCCAGTAGTATAGAGGGGGCGAGAAACACCATATATTTT. Protein sequence: CASSIEGARNTIYF.

As DNA, the CDR3 is TGTGCCAGCAGTGAAGGGCGGGCTGATGAAAAACTGTTTTTT. This encodes CASSEGRADEKLFF. The rearrangement joins TRBV6-1 to TRBJ1-4, with unresolved D. Germline loops: CDR1 MNHNS, CDR2 SASEGT. The CDR3 runs to 14 residues. V lost 1 base and J 6 bases, leaving 9 bases between the germline ends.

The chain links TRBV13 to TRBJ1-2, with TRBD1 as a possible D gene (5 bases). The V gene's germline CDR1 is PRHDT and CDR2 FYEKMQ (reference sequence). The CDR3 is made up of 13 amino acids. Trimming left V 3 bases short and J 5 bases short, with 10 bases between. The CDR3 loop reads CASSLAGIYGYTF. In nucleotides, the CDR3 is TGTGCCAGCAGCTTGGCAGGGATATATGGCTACACCTTC. The full variable domain, completed using reference TRBV13 and TRBJ1-2, is AAGVIQSPRHLIKEKRETATLKCYPIPRHDTVYWYQQGPGQDPQFLISFYEKMQSDKGSIPDRFSAQQFSDYHSELNMSSLELGDSALYFCASSLAGIYGYTFGSGTRLTVV.

This chain links TRBV30 with TRBJ1-2, with 9 positions matching TRBD1. Germline V gene lookup returns CDR1 GTSNPN and CDR2 SVGIG (reference sequence). There are 14 residues in the CDR3. Trimming cost V 4 bases and J 2 bases; bases outside gene matches: 5. The CDR3 bases are TGTGCCTGGAACCCTGACAGGGGGAACTATGGCTACACCTTC. Protein: CAWNPDRGNYGYTF.

The chain employs TRBV7-3 and TRBJ2-5; either TRBD1 or TRBD2 may supply D (5 bases each). Near its end, the DNA agrees better with TRBJ2-7, so the J call may be wrong. Per germline, CDR1 SGHTA and CDR2 FQGTGA. The CDR3 loop spans 15 amino acids. The CDR3 DNA is TGTGCCAGCAGCTTATACGGGGCTGGCACTGACGAGCAGTACTTC. It encodes CASSLYGAGTDEQYF.

With regard to this clone: Other DNA sequences in this specimen translate into the identical CDR3. The chain has TRBV28 and TRBJ1-2; TRBD1 might be the D (5 bases). This CDR3 spans 11 amino acids. Trimming cost V 5 bases and J 4 bases, with 5 bases left between them. CDR1 is MDHEN, CDR2 SYDVKM, per germline. CDR3 sequence reads: CASSQGYGYTF. DNA of the CDR3: TGTGCCAGCAGTCAGGGCTATGGCTACACCTTC.

The chain has TRBV5-1 and TRBJ1-1; possibly TRBD1 for D (6 bases). CDR1 is SGHRS and CDR2 is YFSETQ in the germline V gene. The V end was cut by 0 bases, the J end by 2 bases, with 11 bases between. The CDR3 has 15 residues. The CDR3 sequence is CASSLEGGTNTEAFF. The CDR3 DNA reads TGCGCCAGCAGCTTGGAAGGAGGGACAAACACTGAAGCTTTCTTT.

The chain is built from TRBV9 and TRBJ2-5, with 12 bases identical to TRBD2. J lost 7 bases, V lost 3 bases, and 7 bases had no gene match. There are 15 residues in the CDR3. Germline loops: CDR1 SGDLS, CDR2 YYNGEE. CDR3 in DNA: TGTGCCAGCAGCGCCCATCTAGCGGGAGGGCCGACCCAGTACTTC. This codes for CASSAHLAGGPTQYF.

The rearrangement links TRBV5-4 to TRBJ2-2; D gene unclear. There are 14 residues in the CDR3. Trimming took off 3 bases at V and 0 bases at J, with 6 bases between the two ends. Germline lookup yields CDR1 SGHNT and CDR2 YYREEE (reference sequence). CDR3 in DNA: TGTGCCAGCAGCTCGTTTACGAACACCGGGGAGCTGTTTTTT. Residues: CASSSFTNTGELFF.

The genes are TRBV5-8 and TRBJ2-6; 11 bases align to TRBD2. Germline values: CDR1 SGHTS, CDR2 YDEGEE. CDR3 length equals 20 residues. V lost 6 bases, J lost 2 bases, and 16 bases stayed unmatched. CDR3 sequence: CASMIRTSGLRLAGANVLTF. CDR3 sequence (DNA): TGTGCCAGCATGATCCGGACTAGCGGGTTACGGTTAGCTGGGGCCAACGTCCTGACTTTC.

The V call is TRBV7-9, the J call TRBJ2-1; 12 positions match TRBD2. Germline loops: CDR1 SEHNR, CDR2 FQNEAQ (reference sequence). V lost 5 bases, J lost 6 bases, and 8 bases stayed unmatched. The CDR3 has 16 amino acids. The CDR3 here is CASSPGTSGYLNEQFF. The CDR3 DNA sequence: TGTGCCAGCAGCCCAGGGACTAGCGGGTATCTCAATGAGCAGTTCTTC.

The rearrangement joins TRBV5-1 to TRBJ2-4; TRBD1 matches 7 bases. Trimming cost V 4 bases and J 6 bases; bases outside gene matches: 4. The CDR3 length is 13 residues. Per the germline V gene, CDR1 is SGHRS and CDR2 is YFSETQ. CDR3 protein: CASSQGQSNIQYF. CDR3 sequence (DNA): TGCGCCAGCAGCCAGGGACAGTCAAACATTCAGTACTTC.

This sequence joins TRBV19 and TRBJ2-1; 8 bases fit TRBD1. V shed 5 bases, J shed 10 bases, and the junction held 4 bases outside the gene matches. The CDR3 has 12 amino acids. Per germline, CDR1 LNHDA and CDR2 SQIVND (reference sequence). The CDR3 reads CASSRDRGEQFF. Written as DNA, the CDR3 is TGTGCCAGTAGTCGTGACAGGGGCGAGCAGTTCTTC.

The chain uses TRBV6-5 and TRBJ1-5; D is possibly TRBD1 (5 bases). Trimming stripped 6 bases from V and 0 bases from J, with 9 bases between. CDR1 MNHEY and CDR2 SVGAGI come from the germline V gene. This CDR3 comprises 14 residues. The CDR3 here is CASRTDLSNQPQHF. CDR3 nucleotide sequence: TGTGCCAGCAGGACAGACCTTAGCAATCAGCCCCAGCATTTT.

The chain uses TRBV27 and TRBJ2-2; D may be TRBD2 (6 bases). CDR1 and CDR2 (germline): MNHEY, SMNVEV (reference sequence). With 5 bases removed from V and 3 bases from J, the gap between germline ends came to 13 bases. The CDR3 spans 15 residues. The CDR3 loop is CASSARGLYTGELFF. The CDR3 DNA sequence: TGTGCCAGCAGTGCTCGGGGACTTTACACCGGGGAGCTGTTTTTT.

With regard to this clone: Other DNA sequences of this sample code for an identical CDR3. The V gene is TRBV19, the J gene TRBJ1-2; 8 bases align to TRBD1. This CDR3 has 13 residues. The J segment lost 3 bases and the V segment lost 6 bases, leaving 3 bases of the junction unmatched. Germline CDR1 and CDR2: LNHDA and SQIVND (reference sequence). The chain's CDR3 is CASSEQGDYGYTF. In nucleotides, the CDR3 is TGTGCCAGTAGCGAACAGGGGGACTATGGCTACACCTTC.

The genes are TRBV7-3 and TRBJ2-2; 10 bases are shared with TRBD2. The CDR3 totals 16 residues. Germline trimming cut 5 bases from V and 2 bases from J; bases unmatched to any gene: 5. Germline CDR1 is SGHTA and CDR2 is FQGTGA. CDR3 DNA: TGTGCCAGCAGCCACGGACTAGCGGTAAACACCGGGGAGCTGTTTTTT. Its translation is CASSHGLAVNTGELFF.

This clone turned up a few times. The chain is built from TRBV29-1 and TRBJ2-5; possibly TRBD1 or TRBD2 for D (5 bases each). Deletions cut 4 bases from V and 1 base from J, with 7 bases between. Germline V CDR1 and CDR2: SQVTM, ANQGSEA. The CDR3 is 12 amino acids. For the CDR3, the DNA is TGCAGCGTTGGGGGGATCCAAGAGACCCAGTACTTC. This translates into CSVGGIQETQYF.

This clone was seen once. The chain recombines TRBV5-1 with TRBJ2-5, with 12 bases fitting TRBD1. With 0 bases clipped from V and 5 bases from J, the junction kept 5 bases outside the gene matches. Germline-derived CDR1 and CDR2 are SGHRS and YFSETQ. This CDR3 region has 16 residues. CDR3 amino acids: CASSLAGQGAQETQYF. The CDR3 nucleotides are TGCGCCAGCAGCTTGGCGGGACAGGGGGCTCAGGAGACCCAGTACTTC. Variable domain in full (rest from reference TRBV5-1 and TRBJ2-5): KAGVTQTPRYLIKTRGQQVTLSCSPISGHRSVSWYQQTPGQGLQFLFEYFSETQRNKGNFPGRFSGRQFSNSRSEMNVSTLELGDSALYLCASSLAGQGAQETQYFGPGTRLLVL.

This sequence joins TRBV11-2 and TRBJ2-2; 9 bases align to TRBD2. Germline CDR1 reads SGHAT; CDR2 reads FQNNGV. The CDR3 runs 18 residues. The junction had 13 bases not matched to a gene; V was cut back by 4 bases and J by 4 bases. The CDR3 region is CASSWRRVAGESTGELFF. The CDR3 DNA sequence: TGTGCCAGCAGCTGGAGGAGGGTAGCGGGAGAGAGCACCGGGGAGCTGTTTTTT.